The TCR beta chain under discussion was sequenced for a study of blood T cell repertoires in COVID-19. The data were produced by immunoSEQ multiplex PCR, yet TCRdb's version contains in-frame clones alone and is incomplete. The profile shows approximately 270,000 clones, approximately 84% of them singletons. The CDR3 spans 14 residues. In germline, CDR1 is MNHEY, CDR2 SVGAGI. Trimming took off 5 bases at V and 3 bases at J, with 14 bases between the two ends. Participants spanned ages about 18 to 95 years and resided in fewer than 30 US areas. Participants' reported clinical history set cohort assignment.

The TCR sequence derives from a man aged 40-55 years who had recovered from COVID-19. Input material: PBMCs or T cells enriched from blood (not recorded which). The V call is TRBV6-5, the J call TRBJ2-7, with D possibly matching TRBD1 (5 bases). CDR3 protein: CASSPKIRGYEQYF. Written as DNA, the CDR3 is TGTGCCAGCAGTCCCAAAATAAGGGGCTACGAGCAGTACTTC.